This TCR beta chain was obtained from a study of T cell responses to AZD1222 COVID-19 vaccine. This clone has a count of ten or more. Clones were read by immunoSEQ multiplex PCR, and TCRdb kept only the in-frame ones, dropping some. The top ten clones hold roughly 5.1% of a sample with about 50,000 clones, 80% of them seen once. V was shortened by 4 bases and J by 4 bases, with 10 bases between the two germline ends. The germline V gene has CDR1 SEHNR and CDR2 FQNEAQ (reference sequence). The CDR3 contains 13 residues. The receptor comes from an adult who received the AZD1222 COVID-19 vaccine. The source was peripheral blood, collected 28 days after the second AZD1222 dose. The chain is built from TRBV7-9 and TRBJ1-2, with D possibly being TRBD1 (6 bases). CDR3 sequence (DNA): TGTGCCAGCAGCTGGGACATCGGCTATGGCTACACCTTC. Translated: CASSWDIGYGYTF.